This T cell receptor beta chain was documented in a study of metastatic and nonmetastatic thyroid tumors. No patient had received any treatment before thyroid surgery. This clone was seen many times. From germline, CDR1 is SGHTA and CDR2 FQGTGA. Trimming stripped 1 base from V and 4 bases from J, with 11 bases between. This CDR3 is built from 16 residues. TCRdb reanalyzed the PCR reads with MiXCR. The table records under 20,000 clones, roughly 15% of them present only once. The specimen was blood. The chain couples TRBV7-3 to TRBJ2-6; D is undetermined. The clonotype comes from a male donor with papillary thyroid cancer or a benign thyroid nodule (not recorded which). Some clones in this sample may be carry-over from other donors' samples. CDR3 nucleotides: TGTGCCAGCAGCTTAATGGCCGCCCGAGGGGCCAACGTCCTGACTTTC. Protein product: CASSLMAARGANVLTF.